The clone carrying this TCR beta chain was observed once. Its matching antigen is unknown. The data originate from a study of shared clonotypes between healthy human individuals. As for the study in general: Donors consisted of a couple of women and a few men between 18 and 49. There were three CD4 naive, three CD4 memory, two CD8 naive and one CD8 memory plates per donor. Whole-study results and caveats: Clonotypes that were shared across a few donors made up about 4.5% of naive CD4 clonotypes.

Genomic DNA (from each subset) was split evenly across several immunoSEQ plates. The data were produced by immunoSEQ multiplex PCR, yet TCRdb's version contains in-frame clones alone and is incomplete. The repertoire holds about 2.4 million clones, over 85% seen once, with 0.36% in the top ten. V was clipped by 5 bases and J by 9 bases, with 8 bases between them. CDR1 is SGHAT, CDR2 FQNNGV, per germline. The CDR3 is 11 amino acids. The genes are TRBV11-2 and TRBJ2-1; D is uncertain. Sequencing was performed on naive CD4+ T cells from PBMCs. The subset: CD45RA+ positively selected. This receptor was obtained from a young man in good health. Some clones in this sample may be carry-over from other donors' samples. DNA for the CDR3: TGTGCCAGCAGCCCCCTGAGTGAGCAGTTCTTC. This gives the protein CASSPLSEQFF.